A single sample is the source of the 24 T cell receptor beta chains below, sequenced in a study of technical replicates of blood from several donors. This table comes from immunoSEQ multiplex PCR, and its TCRdb copy is limited to in-frame clones, with some not included. The sample lists around 14,000 clones; almost 85% were seen once. Material: PBMCs. These receptors were taken from a human donor in good health.

The chain employs TRBV5-6 and TRBJ2-1, with 8 bases matching TRBD2. V was clipped by 6 bases and J by 3 bases; unmatched bases: 8. The CDR3 length is 15 residues. CDR1 is SGHDT, CDR2 YYEEEE, per germline. CDR3 residues: CASNLGTSIYNEQFF. The CDR3 region has the DNA TGTGCCAGCAACCTAGGGACTAGTATCTACAATGAGCAGTTCTTC.

The chain recombines TRBV28 with TRBJ1-4; D is perhaps TRBD1 (6 bases). Germline lookup yields CDR1 MDHEN and CDR2 SYDVKM. With 1 base removed from V and 5 bases from J, the gap between germline ends came to 17 bases. The CDR3 is made up of 17 amino acids. The CDR3 protein is CASSLSQGKPMNEKLFF. The CDR3 DNA reads as TGTGCCAGCAGTTTATCTCAGGGGAAACCAATGAATGAAAAACTGTTTTTT.

The chain is built from TRBV4-2 and TRBJ1-2; 12 bases are a match to TRBD1. CDR1 and CDR2 (germline): LGHNA, YNFKEQ. V lost 0 bases to trimming and J lost 4 bases; unmatched junction nucleotides: 12. This CDR3 region has 19 residues. The CDR3 loop reads CASSQDLGRDRGPVYGYTF. The CDR3 region has the DNA TGTGCCAGCAGCCAAGATTTAGGCCGGGACAGGGGGCCCGTCTATGGCTACACCTTC.

The chain couples TRBV28 to TRBJ1-5; no clear D gene. V lost 2 bases and J lost 1, with 12 bases in between. CDR3 length equals 16 residues. In germline, CDR1 is MDHEN, CDR2 SYDVKM. CDR3 region: CASSLPAERSNQPQHF. CDR3 in DNA: TGTGCCAGCAGTTTACCCGCAGAGCGGAGCAATCAGCCCCAGCATTTT. The variable domain in full, completed from reference TRBV28 and TRBJ1-5, reads DVKVTQSSRYLVKRTGEKVFLECVQDMDHENMFWYRQDPGLGLRLIYFSYDVKMKEKGDIPEGYSVSREKKERFSLILESASTNQTSMYLCASSLPAERSNQPQHFGDGTRLSIL.

V is TRBV25-1 and J is TRBJ2-3; the match to TRBD2 covers 10 bases. With V trimmed by 8 bases and J by 6 bases, 5 bases remained unmatched. The CDR3 length is 13 residues. The V gene's germline CDR1 is MGHDK and CDR2 SYGVNS. Here the CDR3 reads CASGLAEADTQYF. DNA for the CDR3: TGTGCCAGCGGACTAGCGGAAGCGGATACGCAGTATTTT.

The chain uses TRBV21-1 and TRBJ2-3; TRBD1, as called in the table, went unchecked against the DNA. TRBV21-1 constitutes a pseudogene. This CDR3 spans 16 amino acids. The CDR3 coding sequence is TGTGCCAGCAGCAAACACCAGGGCCCTAGCACAGATACGCAGTATTTT. It specifies CASSKHQGPSTDTQYF.

This clone was seen only once. The chain combines TRBV7-6 with TRBJ2-7; 9 nucleotides align to TRBD2. CDR3 length: 15 residues. Germline V lookup: CDR1 SGHVS, CDR2 FNYEAQ. The trim removed 5 bases at V and 3 bases at J, leaving 8 bases unmatched. This CDR3 reads CASSLLAGSVYEQYF. The DNA of the CDR3 is TGTGCCAGCAGCCTCCTAGCGGGGAGCGTCTACGAGCAGTACTTC.

The chain joins TRBV27 to TRBJ2-5; D perhaps matches TRBD1 (6 bases). Trimming shortened V by 2 bases and J by 2 bases, and 6 bases separated the two germline ends. This CDR3 region has 13 residues. From germline, CDR1 is MNHEY and CDR2 SMNVEV (reference sequence). The CDR3 here is CASSLDRQETQYF. DNA of the CDR3: TGTGCCAGCAGTTTAGACAGGCAAGAGACCCAGTACTTC.

This chain uses TRBV5-6 with TRBJ2-7; 8 bases fit TRBD2. The CDR3 spans 15 residues. Germline CDR1 and CDR2: SGHDT and YYEEEE. The trim removed 3 bases at V and 7 bases at J, leaving 12 bases unmatched. The CDR3 loop is CASSSLAGGGLEQYF. For the CDR3, the DNA is TGTGCCAGCAGCTCACTGGCGGGGGGTGGATTAGAGCAGTACTTC.

The rearrangement uses TRBV15 and TRBJ2-5, with D perhaps matching TRBD2 (6 bases). CDR1 is LNHNV, CDR2 YYDKDF, per germline (reference sequence). Trimming shortened V by 0 bases and J by 0 bases, and 11 bases separated the two germline ends. The CDR3 consists of 16 residues. The CDR3 spells CATSRDLGGYQETQYF. DNA for the CDR3: TGTGCCACCAGCAGAGATCTGGGGGGATACCAAGAGACCCAGTACTTC.

V usage is TRBV5-1 and J usage is TRBJ1-5; D is unresolved. Germline values: CDR1 SGHRS, CDR2 YFSETQ. The CDR3 totals 14 residues. Trimming shortened V by 0 bases and J by 5 bases, and 9 bases separated the two germline ends. The CDR3 coding sequence is TGCGCCAGCAGCTTGGATTCGGGGTATCAGCCCCAGCATTTT. Amino acid sequence: CASSLDSGYQPQHF. Filled out from reference TRBV5-1 and TRBJ1-5, the complete variable domain reads KAGVTQTPRYLIKTRGQQVTLSCSPISGHRSVSWYQQTPGQGLQFLFEYFSETQRNKGNFPGRFSGRQFSNSRSEMNVSTLELGDSALYLCASSLDSGYQPQHFGDGTRLSIL.

The chain is built from TRBV7-9 and TRBJ2-6, with D tentatively TRBD2 (6 bases). CDR3 length: 16 residues. Germline CDR1 SEHNR, CDR2 FQNEAQ (reference sequence). The V gene lost 4 bases and the J gene lost 0 bases, with 10 bases spanning the gap. CDR3 nucleotides: TGTGCCAGCAGCTCGGGACTGATCTCTGGGGCCAACGTCCTGACTTTC. Encoded protein: CASSSGLISGANVLTF.

V gene TRBV11-2 combines with J gene TRBJ2-5; D may be TRBD2 (6 bases). Germline values: CDR1 SGHAT, CDR2 FQNNGV. The CDR3 consists of 12 residues. V lost 2 bases to trimming and J lost 5 bases, with 6 bases between them. The DNA for the CDR3 is TGTGCCAGCAGCTTACGGGGGGAGACCCAGTACTTC. Its protein is CASSLRGETQYF. The full variable domain, in which reference TRBV11-2 and TRBJ2-5 provide the parts outside the CDR3, is EAGVAQSPRYKIIEKRQSVAFWCNPISGHATLYWYQQILGQGPKLLIQFQNNGVVDDSQLPKDRFSAERLKGVDSTLKIQPAKLEDSAVYLCASSLRGETQYFGPGTRLLVL.

This chain connects TRBV27 to TRBJ2-1; D is unclear. Trimming took off 0 bases at V and 8 bases at J, with 11 bases between the two ends. CDR3 length equals 14 residues. From germline, CDR1 is MNHEY and CDR2 SMNVEV (reference sequence). Written as DNA, the CDR3 is TGTGCCAGCAGTTTATCAGCTAGTTGGTATGAGCAGTTCTTC. It specifies CASSLSASWYEQFF.

J is TRBJ2-5 and V is TRBV10-3, with 8 bases fitting TRBD2. The germline gives CDR1 ENHRY, CDR2 SYGVKD. The CDR3 contains 16 residues. V was pared by 3 bases and J by 5 bases, with 11 bases of the junction left unmatched. Here the CDR3 DNA reads TGTGCCATCAGTGATTCGGGAGGGCCCTCGCGGGAGACCCAGTACTTC. Protein sequence: CAISDSGGPSRETQYF.

J is TRBJ2-5 and V is TRBV5-4; 13 bases line up with TRBD2. The germline gives CDR1 SGHNT, CDR2 YYREEE (reference sequence). This CDR3 has 14 residues. The ends lost 7 bases at V and 5 bases at J; junction bases unmatched: 5. CDR3 region: CASQLAGGLETQYF. DNA for the CDR3: TGTGCCAGCCAACTAGCGGGAGGGCTGGAGACCCAGTACTTC. Full variable domain (missing parts from reference TRBV5-4 and TRBJ2-5): ETGVTQSPTHLIKTRGQQVTLRCSSQSGHNTVSWYQQALGQGPQFIFQYYREEENGRGNFPPRFSGLQFPNYSSELNVNALELDDSALYLCASQLAGGLETQYFGPGTRLLVL.

Here the CDR3 reads CASRSSGSSYEQYF. For the CDR3, the DNA is TGTGCCAGCAGGTCCAGCGGGAGCTCCTACGAGCAGTACTTC. The chain has TRBV5-4 and TRBJ2-7; TRBD2 matches 8 bases. V gave up 5 bases and J gave up 0 bases; unmatched junction bases: 4. Germline CDR1 and CDR2: SGHNT and YYREEE (reference sequence). The CDR3 loop spans 14 amino acids.

This clone occurred once. The chain is built from TRBV11-2 and TRBJ2-7; maybe TRBD2 (5 bases). Germline values: CDR1 SGHAT, CDR2 FQNNGV. V lost 1 base to trimming and J lost 7 bases, with 14 bases between them. The CDR3 is 14 residues long. The CDR3 DNA follows: TGTGCCAGCAGCTTAGTGTCGGGGAGTTGGGAGCAGTACTTC. The encoded protein is CASSLVSGSWEQYF.

J is TRBJ2-1 and V is TRBV27; D is uncertain. Germline V lookup: CDR1 MNHEY, CDR2 SMNVEV (reference sequence). Trimming took 5 bases from V and 4 from J, leaving 3 bases between them. This CDR3 spans 11 amino acids. This chain's CDR3 is CASSHYNEQFF. The CDR3 nucleotides are TGTGCCAGCAGTCATTACAATGAGCAGTTCTTC.

The chain employs TRBV30 and TRBJ1-5; 7 bases align to TRBD1. Trimming removed 2 bases from V and 7 bases from J; junction bases left unmatched: 5. Germline CDR1 is GTSNPN and CDR2 is SVGIG (reference sequence). This CDR3 has 13 amino acids. In nucleotides, the CDR3 is TGTGCCTGGAGTACAGGGGTCCGGCAGCCCCAGCATTTT. It is translated as CAWSTGVRQPQHF.

This clone showed up just once. The rearrangement joins TRBV7-9 to TRBJ2-1; D might be TRBD2 (7 bases). The germline gives CDR1 SEHNR, CDR2 FQNEAQ (reference sequence). There are 13 residues in the CDR3. Trimming cost V 3 bases and J 6 bases, with 9 bases left between them. The CDR3 reads CASSLAGANEQFF. DNA of the CDR3: TGTGCCAGCAGCTTGGCGGGGGCCAATGAGCAGTTCTTC.

The rearrangement joins TRBV29-1 to TRBJ2-2; 8 bases are a match to TRBD2. Germline V gene lookup returns CDR1 SQVTM and CDR2 ANQGSEA. The CDR3 totals 15 residues. J gave up 3 bases and V 5 bases, and 8 bases lay outside the gene matches. The CDR3 nucleotides are TGCAGCGTTCCGCATTGGCGGGAGGACACCGGGGAGCTGTTTTTT. It codes for CSVPHWREDTGELFF.

The chain is built from TRBV30 and TRBJ2-5, with 10 bases that match TRBD2. Germline V gene data show CDR1 as GTSNPN and CDR2 as SVGIG (reference sequence). The CDR3 has 16 residues. The CDR3 spells CAVVAGGWWPQETQYF. The CDR3 DNA is TGTGCGGTGGTAGCGGGAGGATGGTGGCCGCAAGAGACCCAGTACTTC.

In this sample, this clone turned up once. This chain links TRBV11-2 with TRBJ2-7; 7 nucleotides line up with TRBD2. Germline V gene lookup returns CDR1 SGHAT and CDR2 FQNNGV. V was pared by 1 base and J by 4 bases, with 13 bases of the junction left unmatched. The CDR3 is 17 amino acids. The CDR3 region has the DNA TGTGCCAGCAGCTTAGGTCAACTCAGCGGGAAGGTATACGAGCAGTACTTC. The encoded protein is CASSLGQLSGKVYEQYF.